This TCR beta chain appears in the sequencing data of a study of early T cells in non-severe SARS-CoV-2 infection. As for the study in general: Bulk RNA taken from unsorted whole blood was sequenced, leaving chains unpaired. Points from the study as a whole: Sequences matched to VDJdb favored anti-spike CD8 responses, while private and CD4 specificities were missed.

In regard to this clonotype: Its antigen is not known.

CDR1 SGHNT and CDR2 YYREEE come from the germline V gene (reference sequence). The V and J ends lost 5 bases and 0 bases respectively, with 14 bases between them. The CDR3 is 15 residues long. Separate cDNA molecules each had unique molecular identifiers attached to them. TCRdb redid the calling of the 5' RACE reads with MiXCR, one entry per CDR3 protein. The table has about 60,000 distinct CDR3 sequences, more than 15% seen once. Sequenced material: whole blood, taken at baseline. This TCR was sampled from an adult who was a healthcare worker with PCR-confirmed SARS-CoV-2 infection or an uninfected control (not recorded which). The V and J genes are TRBV5-4 and TRBJ1-1; D uncertain. Written as DNA, the CDR3 is TGTGCCAGCAGTCACGGTACTACTTTGAACACTGAAGCTTTCTTT. Its translation: CASSHGTTLNTEAFF.